A single sample gave rise to the 26 T cell receptor beta chains below, sequenced in a study of control samples from healthy donors and cancer patients. The table came from immunoSEQ multiplex PCR; TCRdb's copy has only in-frame clones and leaves some out. The profile shows 350,000 to 450,000 clones, 75% to 95% of them singletons. Sequencing was performed on PBMCs. The receptors stem from a middle-aged man with head and neck cancer.

A few counts support this clone. CDR3 region: CASSETGEGVRSPLHF. CDR3 DNA sequence: TGTGCCAGCAGCGAAACAGGGGAAGGCGTGAGGTCACCCCTCCACTTT. The chain carries TRBV6-2 or TRBV6-3 and TRBJ1-6; 7 nucleotides align to TRBD1. Per germline, CDR1 MNHEY and CDR2 SVGEGT. Germline trimming cut 6 bases from V and 10 bases from J; bases unmatched to any gene: 15. The CDR3 length is 16 residues.

V and J are TRBV9 and TRBJ1-4, with D uncertain. CDR1 SGDLS and CDR2 YYNGEE come from the germline V gene. This CDR3 comprises 14 residues. V was clipped by 0 bases and J by 6 bases, with 9 bases between them. The CDR3 DNA is TGTGCCAGCAGCGTAGGGGGATTGGATGAAAAACTGTTTTTT. It is translated as CASSVGGLDEKLFF.

V and J are TRBV10-3 and TRBJ2-7; TRBD1 is a possible D gene (5 bases). CDR1 ENHRY and CDR2 SYGVKD come from the germline V gene. V lost 6 bases, J lost 3 bases, and 9 bases lay in between. This CDR3 region has 12 residues. This chain's CDR3 is CAISQGYYEQYF. In DNA, the CDR3 is TGTGCCATCAGCCAGGGATACTACGAGCAGTACTTC.

The chain employs TRBV18 and TRBJ2-1; 9 bases agree with TRBD1. CDR1 KGHSH and CDR2 LQKENI come from the germline V gene. The V and J ends lost 6 bases and 8 bases, in that order; junction bases with no gene match: 17. The CDR3 extends over 17 amino acids. For the CDR3, the DNA is TGTGCCAGCTCCTCAGGTCCCGGGACAGGGCTCCGGGATGAGCAGTTCTTC. This codes for CASSSGPGTGLRDEQFF. Looking up the rest from reference TRBV18 and TRBJ2-1 gives the full variable domain: NAGVMQNPRHLVRRRGQEARLRCSPMKGHSHVYWYRQLPEEGLKFMVYLQKENIIDESGMPKERFSAEFPKEGPSILRIQQVVRGDSAAYFCASSSGPGTGLRDEQFFGPGTRLTVL.

This chain uses TRBV5-5 with TRBJ2-7; possibly TRBD2 for D (6 bases). Germline loops: CDR1 SGHKS, CDR2 YYEKEE (reference sequence). The ends were cut back, 2 bases at V and 3 bases at J, with 15 bases in the middle. This CDR3 comprises 15 residues. CDR3 sequence reads: CASSFAVGGGYEQYF. DNA of the CDR3: TGTGCCAGCAGCTTCGCCGTCGGGGGTGGCTACGAGCAGTACTTC.

The chain combines TRBV5-1 with TRBJ1-3; TRBD1 aligns across 8 bases. Germline V gene data show CDR1 as SGHRS and CDR2 as YFSETQ. V was clipped by 0 bases and J by 2 bases; unmatched bases: 4. This CDR3 comprises 16 residues. The CDR3 spells CASSLVGQGAGNTIYF. Here the CDR3 DNA reads TGCGCCAGCAGCTTGGTCGGACAGGGTGCTGGAAACACCATATATTTT.

The chain combines TRBV5-1 with TRBJ1-1; tentative D call: TRBD1 (5 bases). From germline, CDR1 is SGHRS and CDR2 YFSETQ. Between the trimmed V and J ends, which lost 3 bases and 0 bases, there was a span of 9 bases. There are 14 residues in the CDR3. This chain's CDR3 is CASSSAGVNTEAFF. CDR3 coding DNA: TGCGCCAGCAGCTCGGCGGGGGTGAACACTGAAGCTTTCTTT.

This clone has only a few counts. The V and J genes are TRBV2 and TRBJ2-1; maybe TRBD1 (6 bases). The CDR3 is 14 residues long. V lost 4 bases and J 7 bases, leaving 14 bases between the germline ends. Germline V lookup: CDR1 SNHLY, CDR2 FYNNEI. CDR3 sequence reads: CASSVRQVGNEQFF. DNA of the CDR3: TGTGCCAGCAGTGTAAGACAGGTTGGGAATGAGCAGTTCTTC.

The gene calls are TRBV5-4 and TRBJ1-2; D ambiguous. There are 16 residues in the CDR3. The V end lost 4 bases, the J end lost 3 bases, and 19 bases lay between the germline ends. Germline V gene lookup returns CDR1 SGHNT and CDR2 YYREEE (reference sequence). Here the CDR3 reads CASSSPRSPKDYGYTF. CDR3 bases: TGTGCCAGCAGCAGCCCCCGAAGCCCCAAGGACTATGGCTACACCTTC.

The chain joins TRBV30 to TRBJ2-2; TRBD2 is a possible D gene (6 bases). The CDR3 sequence is 14 residues long. CDR1 is GTSNPN, CDR2 SVGIG, per germline (reference sequence). Trimming removed 3 bases from V and 2 bases from J, with 10 bases in between. The CDR3 region is CAWRGGSNTGELFF. The CDR3 DNA reads as TGTGCCTGGAGGGGGGGAAGCAACACCGGGGAGCTGTTTTTT.

The V gene is TRBV30, the J gene TRBJ1-3; 11 bases align to TRBD1. This CDR3 comprises 16 residues. Germline V gives CDR1 GTSNPN, CDR2 SVGIG (reference sequence). V was pared by 3 bases and J by 6 bases, with 10 bases of the junction left unmatched. The DNA for the CDR3 is TGTGCCTGGAGCCCTGGACAGGGGGCTTATTCAAACACCATATATTTT. Translation gives CAWSPGQGAYSNTIYF.

This chain connects TRBV4-2 to TRBJ2-5; TRBD1 matches at 8 bases. The CDR3 runs to 20 residues. Germline lookup yields CDR1 LGHNA and CDR2 YNFKEQ. The V gene end was trimmed by 0 bases and the J gene end by 5 bases; junction bases not matched to a gene: 20. The CDR3 DNA sequence: TGTGCCAGCAGCCAAGATACACTACGAAGTGGACAGGGAGTAACGGAGACCCAGTACTTC. As protein: CASSQDTLRSGQGVTETQYF.

This clone was seen a single time. The chain links TRBV15 to TRBJ1-1, with D tentatively TRBD1 (5 bases). The V gene's germline CDR1 is LNHNV and CDR2 YYDKDF (reference sequence). The CDR3 is 13 residues long. Trimming stripped 6 bases from V and 4 bases from J, with 12 bases between. This CDR3 reads CATRGPRGTEAFF. Written as DNA, the CDR3 is TGTGCCACCAGGGGGCCTCGCGGCACTGAAGCTTTCTTT.

The genes are TRBV28 and TRBJ2-7; 7 nucleotides align to TRBD2. The CDR3 is 15 residues long. The J segment lost 2 bases and the V segment lost 5 bases, leaving 9 bases of the junction unmatched. Germline loops: CDR1 MDHEN, CDR2 SYDVKM. CDR3: CASSVTGTNPYEQYF. The CDR3 bases are TGTGCCAGCAGTGTAACCGGGACTAACCCCTACGAGCAGTACTTC.

V usage is TRBV28 and J usage is TRBJ2-4, with D tentatively TRBD1 (6 bases). Trimming pared 2 bases from V and 0 bases from J, leaving 17 bases between. CDR3 length equals 18 residues. From germline, CDR1 is MDHEN and CDR2 SYDVKM. CDR3 amino acids: CASSLGPDRLIAKNIQYF. CDR3 DNA: TGTGCCAGCAGTTTAGGCCCGGACAGACTCATAGCCAAAAACATTCAGTACTTC.

This clone was seen only once. V gene TRBV10-1 combines with J gene TRBJ1-5; the D is unclear. CDR1 WNHNN and CDR2 SYGVQD come from the germline V gene (reference sequence). Trimming pared 1 base from V and 0 bases from J, leaving 1 base between. This CDR3 comprises 13 residues. The CDR3 nucleotides read TGCGCCAGCAGTGAGTATAGCAATCAGCCCCAGCATTTT. Its translation: CASSEYSNQPQHF.

The chain employs TRBV20-1 and TRBJ1-2; tentative D call: TRBD1 (5 bases). The CDR3 length is 12 residues. Germline V gene data show CDR1 as DFQATT and CDR2 as SNEGSKA (reference sequence). The V end lost 3 bases, the J end lost 4 bases, and 9 bases lay between the germline ends. CDR3 loop: CSASIGTYGYTF. The CDR3 nucleotides are TGCAGTGCTAGTATAGGGACCTATGGCTACACCTTC.

The rearrangement joins TRBV10-3 to TRBJ2-5; D unresolved. V lost 2 bases to trimming and J lost 0 bases, with 7 bases between them. Germline CDR1 ENHRY, CDR2 SYGVKD. This CDR3 spans 14 amino acids. The CDR3 is CAISETTYQETQYF. The CDR3 region has the DNA TGTGCCATCAGTGAGACGACGTACCAAGAGACCCAGTACTTC.

The chain is built from TRBV2 and TRBJ2-1; 7 bases are a match to TRBD2. The CDR3 contains 16 residues. Trimming cost V 1 base and J 2 bases; bases outside gene matches: 5. Looked up from germline, CDR1 is SNHLY and CDR2 is FYNNEI. In nucleotides, the CDR3 is TGTGCCAGCAGTGAAGAAGCGGGATACACCTACAATGAGCAGTTCTTC. Protein product: CASSEEAGYTYNEQFF.

The chain employs TRBV15 and TRBJ2-7; TRBD1 agrees at 9 bases. The ends lost 4 bases at V and 7 bases at J; junction bases unmatched: 8. There are 14 residues in the CDR3. Germline V gene data show CDR1 as LNHNV and CDR2 as YYDKDF (reference sequence). In DNA, the CDR3 is TGTGCCACCAGCATCCCGGGACAGGGCCATGAGCAGTACTTC. Translated: CATSIPGQGHEQYF.

The genes are TRBV6-2 or TRBV6-3 and TRBJ1-5; D ambiguous. The germline gives CDR1 MNHEY, CDR2 SVGEGT. Trimming pared 3 bases from V and 2 bases from J, leaving 5 bases between. This CDR3 is built from 13 residues. The CDR3 DNA is TGTGCCAGCAGTTATGGGGGCAATCAGCCCCAGCATTTT. Residues: CASSYGGNQPQHF.

The CDR3 sequence: CATSRGPGQGRGGGMNTEAFF. For the CDR3, the DNA is TGTGCCACCAGCAGAGGCCCCGGACAGGGTAGGGGTGGGGGTATGAACACTGAAGCTTTCTTT. The chain joins TRBV15 to TRBJ1-1, with TRBD1 matching over 8 bases. This CDR3 is 21 amino acids long. The V and J ends lost 1 base and 0 bases, in that order; junction bases with no gene match: 19. CDR1 and CDR2 from the germline V gene are LNHNV and YYDKDF (reference sequence).

This chain uses TRBV18 with TRBJ2-2, with 8 bases lining up with TRBD1. Germline V CDR1 and CDR2: KGHSH, LQKENI. With 5 bases clipped from V and 6 bases from J, the junction kept 5 bases outside the gene matches. The CDR3 spans 14 residues. CDR3 region: CASSSGTGPGELFF. For the CDR3, the DNA is TGTGCCAGCTCATCCGGGACAGGCCCCGGGGAGCTGTTTTTT.

The chain uses TRBV27 and TRBJ2-3; D unclear. The ends were cut back, 2 bases at V and 0 bases at J, with 6 bases in the middle. CDR3 length: 14 amino acids. The germline V gene has CDR1 MNHEY and CDR2 SMNVEV (reference sequence). This CDR3 is CASSLTVSTDTQYF. The CDR3 DNA is TGTGCCAGCAGTTTAACGGTCAGCACAGATACGCAGTATTTT.

The chain is built from TRBV6-6 and TRBJ2-1; 9 bases line up with TRBD1. The germline gives CDR1 MNHNY, CDR2 SVGAGI (reference sequence). The junction had 9 bases not matched to a gene; V was cut back by 7 bases and J by 5 bases. The CDR3 consists of 15 residues. The CDR3 is CASISGQGRNNEQFF. The CDR3 DNA follows: TGTGCCAGCATTTCGGGACAGGGACGAAACAATGAGCAGTTCTTC.

This chain connects TRBV19 to TRBJ1-5; D is ambiguous. This CDR3 region has 14 residues. The germline V gene encodes CDR1 LNHDA and CDR2 SQIVND (reference sequence). V lost 1 base and J 7 bases, leaving 11 bases between the germline ends. The CDR3 DNA follows: TGTGCCAGTAGTATAGGGGCGGGCCGGCAGCCCCAGCATTTT. It codes for CASSIGAGRQPQHF.